This T cell receptor (beta chain) was identified in a study of tumor-infiltrating lymphocytes in primary liver carcinoma. Study in general: Read depth, roughly 3.5 to 8 million productive TCRbeta reads, did not differ significantly between tissues.

This CDR3 comprises 16 residues. Looked up from germline, CDR1 is SGHAT and CDR2 is FQDESV (reference sequence). V was clipped by 1 base and J by 1 base, with 13 bases between them. Study-wide results and caveats: Tumor specimens were characterized by a significantly higher top-250-clone fraction than blood (p = 0.039).

Constant-region priming of approximately 0.55 ug total RNA yielded TCR beta cDNA. Sequencing libraries for TCR beta derived from three nested multiplex PCR rounds that used slightly modified ARM-PCR. Amplification in the first two PCR rounds was performed using TRBV1-TRBV30 forward primers and a C-beta reverse primer for approximately 10 cycles each. TCRdb re-derived calls from the multiplex PCR reads in MiXCR, one entry per CDR3 protein. The data show 100,000 or so distinct CDR3 sequences, around two thirds seen once. On this clonotype itself: The antigen is unknown. This likely comes from a read error, as the CDR3 has no conserved phenylalanine or tryptophan at its end.

The approximately 20-31 mg bulk tissue piece was not sorted before simultaneous RNA and DNA extraction. Surgical resection was the treatment these patients received for primary liver carcinoma. Over 85% of the cells in every tumor sample were viable tumor cells. Sequenced sample: liver tumor tissue from sampling region 5. Subset noted: tumor region T5, tumor centre. The TCR comes from an older woman with primary liver carcinoma and hepatitis B virus infection. V and J are TRBV11-1 and TRBJ2-5, with D perhaps matching TRBD2 (5 bases). CDR3 coding DNA: TGTGCCAGCAGCTTAGTGGATGGAGGACGCCAAGAGACCCAGTACCTC. The encoded protein is CASSLVDGGRQETQYL.